The rows below give T cell receptor beta chains drawn from one sample of a study of blood T cell repertoires in COVID-19. The repertoire was sequenced with immunoSEQ multiplex PCR; TCRdb's copy has only in-frame clones and lacks some. Altogether 90,000 to 150,000 clones are present, around 89% being singletons, with the ten largest covering approximately 19%. Sequenced material: peripheral blood. The receptors derive from a human donor with acute or convalescent COVID-19. The donor label of this sample is uncertain. Each CDR3 is given with its conserved first and last residue. D genes are given only for firm matches. For some rows the clone size is stated as once, few or many, or as a class when expanded; others skip it.

d_gene	j_gene	len	abundance	v_gene	CDR3nt	CDR3aa
NA	TRBJ1-3	17	NA	TRBV7-7	TGTGCCAGCAGCTTAGGGGGCAGGGGAGACCCTGGAAACACCATATATTTT	CASSLGGRGDPGNTIYF
NA	TRBJ1-1	15	NA	TRBV13	TGTGCCAGCAGCTTAGGCCGTTGGGGGCACACTGAAGCTTTCTTT	CASSLGRWGHTEAFF
TRBD1	TRBJ1-1	15	NA	TRBV19	TGTGCCAGTAGTAGAGCAGGGGGTCAAGGCACTGAAGCTTTCTTT	CASSRAGGQGTEAFF
TRBD1	TRBJ1-2	13	NA	TRBV6-5	TGTGCCAGCAGGGGGACAGGAGATGGTGGCTACACCTTC	CASRGTGDGGYTF
NA	TRBJ1-1	11	once	TRBV28	TGTGCCAGCAGTTTATGGTATGAGGCTTTCTTT	CASSLWYEAFF
NA	TRBJ1-5	16	once	TRBV2	TGTGCCAGCAGTGAAGCTGGCAGGGACTGGAATCAGCCCCAGCATTTT	CASSEAGRDWNQPQHF
NA	TRBJ2-7	16	NA	TRBV13	TGTGCCAGCAGCTTCCGCGTTGGAGGTGTAGAATACGAGCAGTACTTC	CASSFRVGGVEYEQYF
TRBD1	TRBJ1-4	17	NA	TRBV6-4	TGTGCCAGCAGTGACACCGGCAGGGGGCAGGGCGGCGAAAAACTGTTTTTT	CASSDTGRGQGGEKLFF
TRBD1	TRBJ2-2	15	NA	TRBV7-2	TGTGCCAGCAGCCTCAGGGGGTCGAACACCGGGGAGCTGTTTTTT	CASSLRGSNTGELFF
TRBD1	TRBJ1-2	17	NA	TRBV18	TGTGCCAGCTCACCAACCACCGTGGACAGGGGTATCTATGGCTACACCTTC	CASSPTTVDRGIYGYTF
NA	TRBJ2-5	13	once	TRBV5-1	TGCGCCAGCAGCTTGGCCGGGAAAGAGACCCAGTACTTC	CASSLAGKETQYF
NA	TRBJ1-5	15	NA	TRBV28	TGTGCCAGCAGTTCCCCAGGGGATGGCAATCAGCCCCAGCATTTT	CASSSPGDGNQPQHF
NA	TRBJ2-1	16	NA	TRBV27	TGTGCCAGCAGGCTCTCAGGGTCAAGCTCCTACAATGAGCAGTTCTTC	CASRLSGSSSYNEQFF
NA	TRBJ2-1	16	NA	TRBV18	TGTGCCAGCTCACCAAGCGAAGAAAGCTCCTACAATGAGCAGTTCTTC	CASSPSEESSYNEQFF
TRBD2	TRBJ2-5	15	NA	TRBV6-1	TGTGCCAGCAGAGAAGCGGGAGGCAACCAAGAGACCCAGTACTTC	CASREAGGNQETQYF
NA	TRBJ1-2	14	NA	TRBV19	TGTGCCAGTAGTATAGCCCCCGGGTCCTATGGCTACACCTTC	CASSIAPGSYGYTF
NA	TRBJ2-6	15	NA	TRBV29-1	TGCAGCGTTGAGTTTTCCAAAACTGGGGCCAACGTCCTGACTTTC	CSVEFSKTGANVLTF
NA	TRBJ2-7	13	NA	TRBV12-3/TRBV12-4	TGTGCCAGCAGTTCCCAAATTCATCGGGAGCAGTACTTC	CASSSQIHREQYF
NA	TRBJ1-3	16	NA	TRBV4-2	TGTGCCAGCAGCCAAGCGACTACAGGGTCCGGAAACACCATATATTTT	CASSQATTGSGNTIYF
NA	TRBJ2-1	11	NA	TRBV30	TGTGCCTGGAGTGGCGGCCTACAGGAGTTCTTC	CAWSGGLQEFF
TRBD1	TRBJ1-1	13	few	TRBV3-1/TRBV3-2	TGTGCCAGCACCCGGGAAGGGGGCGGCGGGGCTTTCTTT	CASTREGGGGAFF